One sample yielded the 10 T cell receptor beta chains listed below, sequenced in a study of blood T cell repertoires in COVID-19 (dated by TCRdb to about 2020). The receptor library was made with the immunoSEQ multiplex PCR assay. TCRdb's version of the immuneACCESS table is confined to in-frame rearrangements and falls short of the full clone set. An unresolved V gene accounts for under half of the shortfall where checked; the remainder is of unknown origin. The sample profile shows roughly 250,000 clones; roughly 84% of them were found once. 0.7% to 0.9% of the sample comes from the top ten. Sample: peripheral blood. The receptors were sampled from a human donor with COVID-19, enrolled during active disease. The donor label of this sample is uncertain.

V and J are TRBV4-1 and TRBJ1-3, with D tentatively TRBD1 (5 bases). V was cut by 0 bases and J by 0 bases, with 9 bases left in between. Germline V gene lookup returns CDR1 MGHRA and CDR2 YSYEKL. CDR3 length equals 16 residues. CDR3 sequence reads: CASSQEQDLSGNTIYF. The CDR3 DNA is TGCGCCAGCAGCCAAGAACAGGACCTCTCTGGAAACACCATATATTTT.

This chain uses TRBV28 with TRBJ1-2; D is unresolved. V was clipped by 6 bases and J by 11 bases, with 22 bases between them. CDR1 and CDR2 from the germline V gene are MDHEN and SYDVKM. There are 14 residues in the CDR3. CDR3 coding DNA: TGTGCCAGCAGACTCTCCGGACTTACCCTGGGGTACACCTTC. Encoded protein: CASRLSGLTLGYTF.

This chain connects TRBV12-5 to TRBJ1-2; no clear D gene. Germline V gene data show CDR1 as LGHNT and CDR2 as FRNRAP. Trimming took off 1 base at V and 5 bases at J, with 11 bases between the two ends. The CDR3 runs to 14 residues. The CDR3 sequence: CASGLEEGFYGYTF. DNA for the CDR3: TGTGCTAGTGGTTTGGAGGAGGGATTTTATGGCTACACCTTC.

CDR3 nucleotides: TGCGCCAGCAGCCAGACTAGCGGGAGCGATACGCAGTATTTT. Its protein product is CASSQTSGSDTQYF. The chain couples TRBV5-1 to TRBJ2-3; 12 bases are shared with TRBD2. The CDR3 contains 14 residues. With 4 bases clipped from V and 6 bases from J, the junction kept 3 bases outside the gene matches. Per the germline V gene, CDR1 is SGHRS and CDR2 is YFSETQ.

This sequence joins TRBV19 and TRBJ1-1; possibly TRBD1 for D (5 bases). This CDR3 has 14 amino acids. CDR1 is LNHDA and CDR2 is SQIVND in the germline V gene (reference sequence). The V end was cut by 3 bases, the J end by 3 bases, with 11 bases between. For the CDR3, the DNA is TGTGCCAGTAGTATGGGTGCGGGGGACACTGAAGCTTTCTTT. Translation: CASSMGAGDTEAFF.

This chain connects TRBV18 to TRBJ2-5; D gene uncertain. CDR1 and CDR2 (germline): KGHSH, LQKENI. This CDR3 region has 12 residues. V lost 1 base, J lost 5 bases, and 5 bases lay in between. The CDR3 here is CASSPRVETQYF. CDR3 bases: TGTGCCAGCTCACCACGAGTTGAGACCCAGTACTTC.

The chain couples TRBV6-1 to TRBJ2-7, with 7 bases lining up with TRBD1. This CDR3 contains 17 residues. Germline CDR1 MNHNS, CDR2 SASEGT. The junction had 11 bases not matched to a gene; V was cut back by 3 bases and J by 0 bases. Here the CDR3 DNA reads TGTGCCAGCAGTGATACAGGACAGGTCGGTCGCTCCTACGAGCAGTACTTC. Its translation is CASSDTGQVGRSYEQYF.

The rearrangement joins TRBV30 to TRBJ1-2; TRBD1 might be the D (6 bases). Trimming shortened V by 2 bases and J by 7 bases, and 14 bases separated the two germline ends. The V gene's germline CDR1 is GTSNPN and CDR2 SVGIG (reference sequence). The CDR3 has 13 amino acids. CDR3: CAWSPGAGVGYTF. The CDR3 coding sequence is TGTGCCTGGAGTCCCGGGGCAGGGGTTGGCTACACCTTC.

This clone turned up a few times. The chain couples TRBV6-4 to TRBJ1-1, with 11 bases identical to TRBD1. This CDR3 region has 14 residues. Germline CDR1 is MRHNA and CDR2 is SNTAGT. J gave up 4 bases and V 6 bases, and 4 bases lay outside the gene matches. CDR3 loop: CASSRDRGGTEAFF. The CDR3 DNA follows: TGTGCCAGCAGCAGGGACAGGGGGGGCACTGAAGCTTTCTTT.

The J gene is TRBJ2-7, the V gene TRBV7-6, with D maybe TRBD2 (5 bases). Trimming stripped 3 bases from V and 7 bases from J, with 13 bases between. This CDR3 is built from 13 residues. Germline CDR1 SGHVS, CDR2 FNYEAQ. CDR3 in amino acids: CASSFLAGREQYF. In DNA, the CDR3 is TGTGCCAGCAGCTTTCTAGCTGGTCGAGAGCAGTACTTC.